A single TCR beta chain is shown here with its context. The antigen remains undetermined. The immunoSEQ assay was version 4, run in survey mode. Assay: immunoSEQ multiplex PCR; the TCRdb copy retains only in-frame clones and omits some. Seen here are 35,000 to 45,000 clones, about 84% observed once, and the top ten hold roughly 5.6%. The record originates from a study of persistence of HIV-infected CD4 T cells. Across the study: CD4+ T cells responding to CMV or HIV-1 Gag were isolated. Multiple blood draws of up to roughly 200 mL, except two donors with single leukapheresis. Overall study findings and caveats: Within sorted populations, more oligoclonal TCRs accompanied more oligoclonal proviruses.

Overlapping HIV-1 Gag 15-mer peptides at about 1 ug per peptide per mL were used. Memory cells lacking CD40L and CD69 with high CD45RO were sorted. This receptor was obtained from an adult with HIV. The donor label of this sample is uncertain. Here the sequenced sample was cultured CD4+ T cells from PBMCs, taken from a patient who received antiretroviral therapy.

The CDR3 loop reads CATSKQEDYGYTF. Written as DNA, the CDR3 is TGTGCCACCAGCAAACAGGAGGACTATGGCTACACCTTC. This chain connects TRBV15 to TRBJ1-2, with a tentative D call TRBD1 (5 bases). This CDR3 contains 13 residues. Germline V gives CDR1 LNHNV, CDR2 YYDKDF (reference sequence). Trimming cost V 4 bases and J 3 bases, with 9 bases left between them.